This T cell receptor beta chain was obtained from a study of identical twins. The cDNA had a unique molecular identifier and a template-switch universal primer site. TCRdb used MiXCR to reprocess the 5' RACE reads, holding one entry per CDR3 protein. The sample holds roughly 280,000 distinct CDR3 sequences, over 8.5% seen once. The study's findings and limits: Sequences that were out-of-frame, alpha and twin-shared displayed an excess of low generation probability. For cord blood, abundant beta clonotypes had fewer insertions, unlike memory repertoires, which showed none.

This clonotype was picked up many times. What it recognizes is unknown. The CDR3 is made up of 15 amino acids. Trimming cost V 2 bases and J 4 bases, with 14 bases left between them. The V gene's germline CDR1 is GTSNPN and CDR2 SVGIG (reference sequence). These same data were also listed under a study on yellow fever vaccine responses in identical twins.

This TCR was sampled from a woman aged 18-30 years in good health. This chain links TRBV30 with TRBJ2-2; TRBD2 is a possible D gene (5 bases). The specimen sequenced was CD8+ T cells sorted from blood. CDR3 sequence reads: CAWSSETNPTGELFF. The DNA for the CDR3 is TGTGCCTGGAGTTCGGAGACTAACCCCACCGGGGAGCTGTTTTTT.